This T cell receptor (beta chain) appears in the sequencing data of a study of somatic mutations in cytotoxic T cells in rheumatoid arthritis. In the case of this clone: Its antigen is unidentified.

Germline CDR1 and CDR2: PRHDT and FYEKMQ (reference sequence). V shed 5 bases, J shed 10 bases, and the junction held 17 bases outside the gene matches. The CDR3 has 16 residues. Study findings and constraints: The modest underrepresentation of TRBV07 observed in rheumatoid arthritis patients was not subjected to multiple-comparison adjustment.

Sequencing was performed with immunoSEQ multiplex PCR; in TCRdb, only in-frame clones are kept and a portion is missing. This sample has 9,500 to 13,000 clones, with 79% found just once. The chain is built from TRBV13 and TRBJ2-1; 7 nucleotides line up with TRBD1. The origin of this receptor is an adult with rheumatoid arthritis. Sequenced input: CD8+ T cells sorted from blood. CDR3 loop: CASSHDGTVKIQEQFF. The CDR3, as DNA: TGTGCCAGCAGCCACGATGGGACAGTAAAGATTCAGGAGCAGTTCTTC.